This entry lists 6 T cell receptor beta chains sequenced from one sample in a study of early T cells in non-severe SARS-CoV-2 infection. TCRdb called the 5' RACE reads again in MiXCR, with one record for every CDR3 protein. The sample gives about 50,000 distinct CDR3 sequences, around 16% of which show up once; roughly 4% is in the top ten. Sequencing used whole blood, obtained at baseline. The source is an adult who was a healthcare worker with PCR-confirmed SARS-CoV-2 infection or an uninfected control (not recorded which).

Ten or more counts support this clonotype. This rearrangement joins TRBV6-6 to TRBJ1-1, with D maybe TRBD1 (6 bases). Germline V CDR1 and CDR2: MNHNY, SVGAGI (reference sequence). V lost 2 bases to trimming and J lost 1 base, with 8 bases between them. The CDR3 runs 14 residues. CDR3 amino acids: CASSYRTANTEAFF. The CDR3 DNA sequence: TGTGCCAGCAGTTACCGGACAGCGAACACTGAAGCTTTCTTT.

V gene TRBV30 combines with J gene TRBJ1-2; maybe TRBD1 (6 bases). Germline CDR1 is GTSNPN and CDR2 is SVGIG (reference sequence). The CDR3 contains 12 residues. Deletions cut 3 bases from V and 10 bases from J, with 15 bases between. CDR3 sequence: CAWSGGTPPYTF. CDR3 coding DNA: TGTGCCTGGAGCGGAGGGACACCCCCCTACACCTTC.

In its sample, this clonotype was seen a few times. The rearrangement links TRBV6-9 to TRBJ2-7; D gene ambiguous. The CDR3 sequence is 15 residues long. V lost 7 bases and J 5 bases, leaving 21 bases between the germline ends. Germline-derived CDR1 and CDR2 are MNHGY and SVAAGI. The CDR3 is CASTYWTATIHEQYF. In DNA form, the CDR3 reads TGTGCCAGCACCTACTGGACGGCAACAATCCACGAGCAGTACTTC.

To note about this clonotype: This may come from a read error, since a much larger clone is one base off. The rearrangement uses TRBV20-1 and TRBJ1-1; a possible D gene is TRBD1 (6 bases). V was trimmed by 0 bases and J by 7 bases, leaving 12 bases between them. Germline V gene sequence: CDR1 DFQATT, CDR2 SNEGSKA (reference sequence). This CDR3 has 13 amino acids. The CDR3 protein is CSARDLQGSEAFF. The DNA for the CDR3 is TGCAGTGCTAGAGATCTCCAGGGGAGTGAAGCTTTCTTT.

This clonotype was counted only a few times. The chain is built from TRBV4-2 and TRBJ2-7, with no clear D. The CDR3 runs to 16 residues. Germline V lookup: CDR1 LGHNA, CDR2 YNFKEQ. V dropped 1 base and J dropped 0 bases, with 13 bases sitting between them. CDR3 DNA: TGTGCCAGCAGCCAAGGGGCTGGAACCAGCTCCTACGAGCAGTACTTC. Its translation is CASSQGAGTSSYEQYF.

V is TRBV29-1 and J is TRBJ2-1; 10 bases map to TRBD2. The germline V gene encodes CDR1 SQVTM and CDR2 ANQGSEA. The CDR3 is 13 residues long. V shed 2 bases and J 9 bases; nucleotides not matched to a gene: 4. The CDR3 region is CSVELAGVSEQFF. In DNA, the CDR3 is TGCAGCGTTGAACTAGCGGGAGTGAGTGAGCAGTTCTTC.